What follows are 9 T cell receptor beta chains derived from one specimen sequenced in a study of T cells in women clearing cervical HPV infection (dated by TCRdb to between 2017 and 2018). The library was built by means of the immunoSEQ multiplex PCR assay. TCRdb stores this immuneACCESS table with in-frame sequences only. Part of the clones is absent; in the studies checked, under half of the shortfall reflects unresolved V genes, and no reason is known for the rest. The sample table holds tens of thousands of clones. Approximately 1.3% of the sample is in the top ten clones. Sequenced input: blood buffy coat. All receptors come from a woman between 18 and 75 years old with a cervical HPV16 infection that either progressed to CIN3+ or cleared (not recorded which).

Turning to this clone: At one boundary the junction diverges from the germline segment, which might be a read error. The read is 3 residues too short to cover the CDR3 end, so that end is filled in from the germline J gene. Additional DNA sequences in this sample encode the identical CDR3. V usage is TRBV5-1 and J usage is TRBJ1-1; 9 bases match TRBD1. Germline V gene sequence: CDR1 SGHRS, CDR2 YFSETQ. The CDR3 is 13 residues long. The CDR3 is CASRGQGNTEAFF. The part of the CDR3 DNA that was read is TGCGCCAGCAGAGGACAGGGGAACACTGAG.

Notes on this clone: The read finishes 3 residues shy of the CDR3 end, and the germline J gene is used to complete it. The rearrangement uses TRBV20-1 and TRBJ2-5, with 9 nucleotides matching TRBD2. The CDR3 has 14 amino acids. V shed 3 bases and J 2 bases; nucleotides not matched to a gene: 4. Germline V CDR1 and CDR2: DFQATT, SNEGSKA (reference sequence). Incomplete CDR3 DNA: TGCAGTGCTAGTCGGACTAGCGATCAAGAGACC. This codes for CSASRTSDQET. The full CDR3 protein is CSASRTSDQETQYF.

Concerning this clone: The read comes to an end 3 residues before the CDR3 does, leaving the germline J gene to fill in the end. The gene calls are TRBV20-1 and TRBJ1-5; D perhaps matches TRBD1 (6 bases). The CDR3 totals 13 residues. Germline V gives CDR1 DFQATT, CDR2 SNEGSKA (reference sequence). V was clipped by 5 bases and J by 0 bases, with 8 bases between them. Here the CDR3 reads CSAGGHSNQPQHF. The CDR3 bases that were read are TGCAGTGCTGGGGGCCATAGCAATCAGCCC.

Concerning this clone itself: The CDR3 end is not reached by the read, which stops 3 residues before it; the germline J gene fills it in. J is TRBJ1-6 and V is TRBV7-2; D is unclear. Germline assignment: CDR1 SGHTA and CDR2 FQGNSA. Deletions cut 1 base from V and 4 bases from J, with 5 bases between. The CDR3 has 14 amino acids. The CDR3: CASSLEPYNSPLHF. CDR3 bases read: TGTGCCAGCAGCTTAGAGCCTTATAATTCACCC. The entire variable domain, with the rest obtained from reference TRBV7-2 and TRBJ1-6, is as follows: GAGVSQSPSNKVTEKGKDVELRCDPISGHTALYWYRQSLGQGLEFLIYFQGNSAPDKSGLPSDRFSAERTGGSVSTLTIQRTQQEDSAVYLCASSLEPYNSPLHFGNGTRLTVT.

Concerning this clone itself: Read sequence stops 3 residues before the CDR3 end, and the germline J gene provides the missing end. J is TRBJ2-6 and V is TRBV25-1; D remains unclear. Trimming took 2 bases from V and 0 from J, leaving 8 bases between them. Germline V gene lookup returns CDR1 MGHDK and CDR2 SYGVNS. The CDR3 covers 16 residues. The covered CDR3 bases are TGTGCCAGCAGTGAAAGGAAGGGCTCTGGGGCCAACGTC. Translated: CASSERKGSGANV. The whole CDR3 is CASSERKGSGANVLTF.

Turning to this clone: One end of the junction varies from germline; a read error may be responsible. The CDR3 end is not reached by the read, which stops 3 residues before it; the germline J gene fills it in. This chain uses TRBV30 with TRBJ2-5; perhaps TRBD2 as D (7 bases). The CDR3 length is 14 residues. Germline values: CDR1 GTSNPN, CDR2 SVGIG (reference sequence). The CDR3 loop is CAGSVLGGAETQYF. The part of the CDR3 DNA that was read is TGTGCCGGGAGTGTATTGGGGGGGGCGGAGACC. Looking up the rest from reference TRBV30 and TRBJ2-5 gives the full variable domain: SQTIHQWPATLVQPVGSPLSLECTVEGTSNPNLYWYRQAAGRGLQLLFYSVGIGQISSEVPQNLSASRPQDRQFILSSKKLLLSDSGFYLCAGSVLGGAETQYFGPGTRLLVL.

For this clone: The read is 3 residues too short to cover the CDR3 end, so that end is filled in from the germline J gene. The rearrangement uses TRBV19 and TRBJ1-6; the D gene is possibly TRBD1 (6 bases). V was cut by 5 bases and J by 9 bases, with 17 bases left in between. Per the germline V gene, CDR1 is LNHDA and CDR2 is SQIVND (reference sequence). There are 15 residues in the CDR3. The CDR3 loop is CASSSRTEGISPLHF. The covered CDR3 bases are TGTGCCAGTAGTTCCCGGACAGAAGGAATTTCACCC.

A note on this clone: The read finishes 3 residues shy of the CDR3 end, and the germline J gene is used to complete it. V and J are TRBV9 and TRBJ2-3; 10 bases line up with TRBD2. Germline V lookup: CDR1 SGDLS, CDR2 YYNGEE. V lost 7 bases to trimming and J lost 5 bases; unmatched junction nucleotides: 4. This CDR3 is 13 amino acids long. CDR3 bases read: TGTGCCAGCGAGCGGGAGGGCAAAGATACG. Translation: CASEREGKDT. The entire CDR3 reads CASEREGKDTQYF.

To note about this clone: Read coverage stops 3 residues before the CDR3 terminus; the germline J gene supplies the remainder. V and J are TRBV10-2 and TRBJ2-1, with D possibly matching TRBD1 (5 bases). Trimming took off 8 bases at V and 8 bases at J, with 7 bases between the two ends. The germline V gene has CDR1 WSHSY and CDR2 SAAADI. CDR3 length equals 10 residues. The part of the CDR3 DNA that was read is TGCGCCAGCGAGACAGATGAG. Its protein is CASETDE. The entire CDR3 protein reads CASETDEQFF.